These 28 T cell receptor beta chains were all obtained from the same sample, sequenced in a study of regulatory T cells in long-lasting Graves disease (dated by TCRdb to the early 2020s). Libraries were prepared through multiplex PCR. The data were produced on an Illumina HiSeq 4000. CDR3 regions were amplified by Arm-PCR with iRepertoire HTBI primers to construct TCR beta libraries. TCRdb reanalyzed the raw reads on its own, using fastp at Q25 for trimming and MiXCR for clone calling, and kept in-frame beta chains. Rows matching on CDR3 protein sequence are summarized as one entry with the most common DNA and genes. The sample table lists 400,000 to 500,000 distinct CDR3 sequences, approximately 23% of them with a count of one. The biggest ten clones account for roughly 13% of the sample. The sample's time point label, in plain terms: persistent/refractory GD, antithyroid drugs over 5 years with positive TRAb. For both TCR sequencing and RNA sequencing, RNA was extracted from PBMCs using TRIzol.

The sample here was peripheral blood mononuclear cells (PBMCs), taken when the disease was refractory, from a patient treated with antithyroid drugs. All receptors come from a female donor with Graves disease.

Ten or more counts support this clonotype. Here the CDR3 reads CASTPRREIGGEQYF. The CDR3 nucleotides are TGTGCCAGCACCCCAAGGCGGGAAATAGGAGGCGAGCAGTACTTC. This chain joins TRBV6-1 and TRBJ2-7, with D possibly matching TRBD2 (6 bases). Trimming cost V 7 bases and J 6 bases, with 22 bases left between them. Germline CDR1 reads MNHNS; CDR2 reads SASEGT. This CDR3 has 15 residues.

This clonotype was recorded a few times. The gene calls are TRBV7-8 and TRBJ1-1; 9 nucleotides match TRBD1. The V segment lost 4 bases and the J segment 3 bases; nucleotides outside the gene matches: 3. The CDR3 runs to 14 residues. Germline CDR1 is SGHVS and CDR2 is FQNEAQ. CDR3 protein: CASSYGTGYTEAFF. The CDR3 DNA is TGTGCCAGCAGCTACGGGACAGGGTACACTGAAGCTTTCTTT.

This clonotype came up a few times. V is TRBV9 and J is TRBJ2-2, with D possibly matching TRBD1 (5 bases). V lost 4 bases, J lost 3 bases, and 7 bases lay in between. CDR3 length equals 13 residues. Germline CDR1 is SGDLS and CDR2 is YYNGEE. CDR3 DNA sequence: TGTGCCAGCAGCAAAGGGGACACCGGGGAGCTGTTTTTT. This translates into CASSKGDTGELFF. The whole variable domain, remainder taken from reference TRBV9 and TRBJ2-2, is DSGVTQTPKHLITATGQRVTLRCSPRSGDLSVYWYQQSLDQGLQFLIQYYNGEERAKGNILERFSAQQFPDLHSELNLSSLELGDSALYFCASSKGDTGELFFGEGSRLTVL.

The gene calls are TRBV5-1 and TRBJ2-7; D could derive from TRBD1 or TRBD2 (5 bases each). V was pared by 1 base and J by 2 bases, with 13 bases between. Per the germline V gene, CDR1 is SGHRS and CDR2 is YFSETQ. The CDR3 loop spans 15 amino acids. The CDR3 spells CASSLRGGTAYEQYF. The CDR3, as DNA: TGCGCCAGCAGCTTGCGGGGCGGAACTGCCTACGAGCAGTACTTC. The full variable domain, its missing parts supplied by reference TRBV5-1 and TRBJ2-7, is KAGVTQTPRYLIKTRGQQVTLSCSPISGHRSVSWYQQTPGQGLQFLFEYFSETQRNKGNFPGRFSGRQFSNSRSEMNVSTLELGDSALYLCASSLRGGTAYEQYFGPGTRLTVT.

The rearrangement joins TRBV4-1 to TRBJ2-5; no firm D call. Germline CDR1 MGHRA, CDR2 YSYEKL. There are 15 residues in the CDR3. Deletions cut 5 bases from V and 1 base from J, with 14 bases between. This chain's CDR3 is CASSIYWRPQETQYF. CDR3 nucleotide sequence: TGCGCCAGCAGCATCTACTGGAGACCCCAAGAGACCCAGTACTTC.

The chain uses TRBV12-3 or TRBV12-4 and TRBJ2-1; 8 nucleotides agree with TRBD2. The junction had 1 base not matched to a gene; V was cut back by 2 bases and J by 10 bases. There are 12 residues in the CDR3. The chain's CDR3 is CASSLKRGEQFF. DNA for the CDR3: TGTGCCAGCAGTTTAAAGCGGGGGGAGCAGTTCTTC.

V usage is TRBV2 and J usage is TRBJ2-2; the match to TRBD2 covers 11 bases. The germline V gene has CDR1 SNHLY and CDR2 FYNNEI. There are 16 residues in the CDR3. With V trimmed by 6 bases and J by 3 bases, 6 bases remained unmatched. CDR3 protein: CASRYLAGGDTGELFF. The DNA for the CDR3 is TGTGCCAGCAGATACTTAGCGGGAGGGGACACCGGGGAGCTGTTTTTT.

The table lists this clonotype with a few counts. The rearrangement uses TRBV12-3 or TRBV12-4 and TRBJ2-7; TRBD1 might be the D (5 bases). V lost 1 base, J lost 3 bases, and 10 bases lay in between. The CDR3 runs 14 residues. CDR3 loop: CASSLEGAIYEQYF. Here the CDR3 DNA reads TGTGCCAGCAGTTTAGAAGGGGCAATCTACGAGCAGTACTTC.

This clonotype was recorded only once. The CDR3 DNA reads TGTGCCAGCAGTTTGGGGGGGCGTGATAGGAATGAGCAGTTCTTC. Encoded protein: CASSLGGRDRNEQFF. The genes are TRBV28 and TRBJ2-1; a weak D match, TRBD2 (7 bases). The germline CDR1 and CDR2 sequences are MDHEN and SYDVKM. CDR3 size: 15 residues. Trimming left V 3 bases short and J 7 bases short, with 16 bases between. The complete variable domain, with remaining parts taken from reference TRBV28 and TRBJ2-1, reads DVKVTQSSRYLVKRTGEKVFLECVQDMDHENMFWYRQDPGLGLRLIYFSYDVKMKEKGDIPEGYSVSREKKERFSLILESASTNQTSMYLCASSLGGRDRNEQFFGPGTRLTVL.

This clonotype was picked up a small number of times. This chain joins TRBV3-1 and TRBJ1-1; D may be TRBD1 (5 bases). Trimming took 3 bases from V and 3 from J, leaving 11 bases between them. The CDR3 consists of 14 residues. Germline CDR1 and CDR2: LGHDT and YNNKEL (reference sequence). This CDR3 is CASSQVSGDTEAFF. The CDR3, as DNA: TGTGCCAGCAGCCAGGTCTCGGGGGACACTGAAGCTTTCTTT.

This clonotype was counted ten times or more. The genes are TRBV2 and TRBJ2-5, with TRBD2 matching 10 bases. Trimming cost V 5 bases and J 3 bases; bases outside gene matches: 6. Germline CDR1 SNHLY, CDR2 FYNNEI. The CDR3 length is 15 residues. CDR3 protein: CASSPEGLAEETQYF. Here the CDR3 DNA reads TGTGCCAGCAGTCCCGAAGGACTAGCGGAAGAGACCCAGTACTTC.

The V call is TRBV4-1, the J call TRBJ2-2, with D unclear. This CDR3 spans 16 amino acids. V lost 0 bases and J 2 bases, leaving 10 bases between the germline ends. Germline-derived CDR1 and CDR2 are MGHRA and YSYEKL. CDR3 loop: CASSQDPIPNTGELFF. CDR3 DNA sequence: TGCGCCAGCAGCCAAGACCCCATTCCCAACACCGGGGAGCTGTTTTTT.

Ten or more counts support this clonotype. The chain uses TRBV2 and TRBJ2-5; D unclear. The CDR3 runs 13 residues. Germline lookup yields CDR1 SNHLY and CDR2 FYNNEI. V lost 6 bases, J lost 7 bases, and 15 bases lay in between. Here the CDR3 DNA reads TGTGCCAGCAGCTACCCATCTCCCGTGACCCAGTACTTC. Amino acids: CASSYPSPVTQYF. The variable domain in full, completed from reference TRBV2 and TRBJ2-5, reads EPEVTQTPSHQVTQMGQEVILRCVPISNHLYFYWYRQILGQKVEFLVSFYNNEISEKSEIFDDQFSVERPDGSNFTLKIRSTKLEDSAMYFCASSYPSPVTQYFGPGTRLLVL.

This clonotype came up many times. This chain joins TRBV20-1 and TRBJ2-7; D ambiguous. V was shortened by 0 bases and J by 2 bases, with 14 bases between the two germline ends. The CDR3 length is 15 residues. Germline V gives CDR1 DFQATT, CDR2 SNEGSKA (reference sequence). The CDR3 here is CSARDFAGRTYEQYF. CDR3 bases: TGCAGTGCTAGAGATTTCGCAGGTCGGACCTACGAGCAGTACTTC.

This clonotype was counted many times. The chain recombines TRBV2 with TRBJ2-3; possibly TRBD2 for D (5 bases). V lost 3 bases to trimming and J lost 8 bases, with 12 bases between them. This CDR3 has 13 residues. Germline V lookup: CDR1 SNHLY, CDR2 FYNNEI. CDR3 amino acids: CASSDGPGITQYF. CDR3 DNA sequence: TGTGCCAGCAGTGACGGACCGGGAATTACGCAGTATTTT. The variable domain in full, completed from reference TRBV2 and TRBJ2-3, reads EPEVTQTPSHQVTQMGQEVILRCVPISNHLYFYWYRQILGQKVEFLVSFYNNEISEKSEIFDDQFSVERPDGSNFTLKIRSTKLEDSAMYFCASSDGPGITQYFGPGTRLTVL.

Many counts were recorded for this clonotype. The rearrangement links TRBV6-1 to TRBJ1-1; possibly TRBD1 for D (5 bases). The CDR3 has 13 residues. The V gene's germline CDR1 is MNHNS and CDR2 SASEGT. V was cut by 5 bases and J by 7 bases, with 14 bases left in between. The CDR3 spells CASSKDTRREAFF. The CDR3 DNA is TGTGCCAGCAGTAAGGACACCCGTCGTGAAGCTTTCTTT.

The sample holds a few counts of this clonotype. The rearrangement links TRBV7-2 to TRBJ2-5, with TRBD2 identical over 9 bases. From germline, CDR1 is SGHTA and CDR2 FQGNSA. The CDR3 is 15 amino acids. V was clipped by 3 bases and J by 5 bases; unmatched bases: 7. DNA of the CDR3: TGTGCCAGCAGCTTTAGCGGGGGAGAGTTGGAGACCCAGTACTTC. Protein product: CASSFSGGELETQYF.

At least ten counts were recorded for this clonotype. This chain uses TRBV27 with TRBJ1-1; maybe TRBD1 (5 bases). The ends were cut back, 6 bases at V and 3 bases at J, with 11 bases in the middle. The CDR3 is 13 residues long. Looked up from germline, CDR1 is MNHEY and CDR2 is SMNVEV (reference sequence). The CDR3 coding sequence is TGTGCCAGCAGCTTTACAGGAGACACTGAAGCTTTCTTT. Its translation is CASSFTGDTEAFF.

This clonotype was recorded a few times. This CDR3 is CSADAGQAAYNEQFF. CDR3 DNA sequence: TGCAGTGCCGACGCGGGACAGGCTGCCTACAATGAGCAGTTCTTC. The J gene is TRBJ2-1, the V gene TRBV20-1; 8 bases agree with TRBD1. The CDR3 contains 15 residues. V lost 6 bases, J lost 2 bases, and 9 bases stayed unmatched. The germline gives CDR1 DFQATT, CDR2 SNEGSKA (reference sequence).

This clonotype has only a few counts. The V gene is TRBV20-1, the J gene TRBJ2-2; 12 bases align to TRBD2. With 6 bases clipped from V and 6 bases from J, the junction kept 8 bases outside the gene matches. Germline lookup yields CDR1 DFQATT and CDR2 SNEGSKA (reference sequence). This CDR3 comprises 15 residues. CDR3 loop: CSAPLAGGLSGELFF. The CDR3 nucleotides read TGCAGTGCGCCACTAGCGGGAGGATTGTCCGGGGAGCTGTTTTTT.

The genes are TRBV27 and TRBJ1-2; D uncertain. The CDR3 totals 13 residues. The V end was cut by 8 bases, the J end by 0 bases, with 10 bases between. The V gene's germline CDR1 is MNHEY and CDR2 SMNVEV (reference sequence). CDR3 residues: CASGSGSNYGYTF. CDR3 bases: TGTGCCAGCGGGAGTGGGTCTAACTATGGCTACACCTTC.

This clonotype was seen at least ten times. The J gene is TRBJ1-2, the V gene TRBV11-2; tentative D call: TRBD1 (6 bases). With 2 bases removed from V and 6 bases from J, the gap between germline ends came to 13 bases. Germline lookup yields CDR1 SGHAT and CDR2 FQNNGV. The CDR3 loop spans 14 amino acids. CDR3 region: CASSLRNGGHGYTF. The CDR3 nucleotides are TGTGCCAGCAGCTTACGGAACGGGGGGCATGGCTACACCTTC.

The chain is built from TRBV25-1 and TRBJ1-2; D unresolved. The CDR3 runs 14 residues. Germline CDR1 reads MGHDK; CDR2 reads SYGVNS. Trimming left V 3 bases short and J 7 bases short, with 15 bases between. The CDR3 region is CASSDGQVIAGYTF. The CDR3 DNA reads as TGTGCCAGCAGTGACGGGCAGGTAATAGCTGGCTACACCTTC.

V gene TRBV15 combines with J gene TRBJ1-1; D not resolved. The CDR3 has 13 amino acids. Germline loops: CDR1 LNHNV, CDR2 YYDKDF (reference sequence). V was trimmed by 1 base and J by 4 bases, leaving 7 bases between them. The CDR3 DNA sequence: TGTGCCACCAGCAGAGCCCTAGGCACTGAAGCTTTCTTT. Translation: CATSRALGTEAFF.

This clonotype was observed many times. The genes are TRBV7-2 and TRBJ2-5, with D possibly being TRBD2 (5 bases). Trimming removed 5 bases at V and 5 bases at J, with 12 bases between. The CDR3 runs to 13 residues. Germline loops: CDR1 SGHTA, CDR2 FQGNSA. Here the CDR3 reads CASSPPSGETQYF. CDR3 nucleotides: TGTGCCAGCAGCCCCCCCAGCGGCGAGACCCAGTACTTC.

The chain recombines TRBV20-1 with TRBJ2-5, with D uncertain. The CDR3 loop spans 13 amino acids. Trimming took off 6 bases at V and 0 bases at J, with 11 bases between the two ends. Germline V gene data show CDR1 as DFQATT and CDR2 as SNEGSKA (reference sequence). The CDR3, as DNA: TGCAGTGCCCCGATTCTAAACCAAGAGACCCAGTACTTC. It yields the protein CSAPILNQETQYF.

The sample holds many counts of this clonotype. The rearrangement links TRBV5-1 to TRBJ2-7; 13 positions match TRBD2. The germline gives CDR1 SGHRS, CDR2 YFSETQ. The CDR3 runs 15 residues. The trim removed 3 bases at V and 6 bases at J, leaving 6 bases unmatched. This chain's CDR3 is CASSSEGTSGIEQYF. CDR3 nucleotides: TGCGCCAGCAGCTCCGAAGGGACTAGCGGGATCGAGCAGTACTTC.

This clonotype was detected many times. J is TRBJ2-5 and V is TRBV2, with no clear D. V gave up 4 bases and J gave up 2 bases, with 8 bases separating them. CDR1 and CDR2 (germline): SNHLY, FYNNEI. The length of the CDR3 is 13 residues. The CDR3, as DNA: TGTGCCAGCAGTGTGCAGAAGCAAGAGACCCAGTACTTC. As protein: CASSVQKQETQYF.